These T cell receptor beta chains were read from a single sample in a study of shared clonotypes between healthy human individuals. Assay used: immunoSEQ multiplex PCR; TCRdb lists only in-frame clones, some missing. The data show over 100,000 clones, around 65% seen once. Input material: memory CD8+ T cells sorted from blood. Receptors originate from a woman between 25 and 40 years old in good health. CDR3s include the opening cysteine and the closing phenylalanine or tryptophan. Fields, in order: V gene, CDR3 protein.

V: TRBV6-5
CDR3: CASSPIDRGDEQFF

V: TRBV19
CDR3: CASRVTTGAYEQYF

V: TRBV5-1
CDR3: CASSLETGGFTDTQYF

V: TRBV4-2
CDR3: CASSQTGTGGRQPQHF

V: TRBV21-1
CDR3: CASSLLTWFGEQFF

V: TRBV2
CDR3: CASKFVNEQYF

V: TRBV5-4
CDR3: CASSLGGGAGQPQHF

V: TRBV28
CDR3: CASRDPFIYEKLFF

V: TRBV6-4
CDR3: CASSVTLGYEQYF

V: TRBV6-6
CDR3: CASSPAGVWTGELFF

V: TRBV30
CDR3: CAWSAQGEQPQHF

V: TRBV9
CDR3: CASSVWGSAADTQYF

V: TRBV29-1
CDR3: CSVRAGTSGVEQYF

V: TRBV27
CDR3: CASSYQGPRGEQYF

V: TRBV5-1
CDR3: CASSLIGNEQFF

V: TRBV7-6
CDR3: CASSLAWATRVPTDTQYF

V: TRBV9
CDR3: CASSVAGIATMQQFF

V: TRBV27
CDR3: CASRGRLNQETQYF

V: TRBV10-1
CDR3: CASSAGTGHTDTQYF

V: TRBV25-1
CDR3: CASSEFEGSPPGANVLTF

V: TRBV7-9
CDR3: CASSFGGLYEQYF

V: TRBV6-6
CDR3: CASTGKNIQYF

V: TRBV27
CDR3: CASSTSSYEQYF

V: TRBV13
CDR3: CASSFGTPGVNEQFF

V: TRBV11-2
CDR3: CASSLVFRLAAYNEQFF

V: TRBV13
CDR3: CASSYDRAENTIYF

V: TRBV25-1
CDR3: CASSEGGRDTGELFF

V: TRBV14
CDR3: CASSPRDSRTHEQYF

V: TRBV7-8
CDR3: CASSRDRGLTSNQPQHF